The clone carrying this TCR beta chain was counted at least ten times. The antigen is undetermined. The data stem from a study of regulatory T cells in long-lasting Graves disease. For TCR beta, libraries came from iRepertoire HTBI primers and Arm-PCR of CDR3 regions. TCRdb passed the multiplex PCR reads through MiXCR, listing each CDR3 protein once. The sample includes 450,000 to 500,000 distinct CDR3 sequences, under 20% seen only once; the top ten take about 12%. J lost 6 bases, V lost 2 bases, and 6 bases had no gene match. CDR3 length: 14 residues. The germline gives CDR1 SGHRS, CDR2 YFSETQ. Study-level findings and limits: TRBV28, TRBJ1-2 and TRBJ2-5 emerged as the favored segments in persistent disease. Possibly, too few samples lowered accuracy.

Time point meaning: newly diagnosed GD, antithyroid drugs for less than 3 months. Following extraction of RNA from PBMCs, that RNA was used to make the TCR library. The same sample was also used in a study of T cells in Graves' hyperthyroidism and ophthalmopathy. From that paper: The HTBI primer set served for first-round RT-PCR of the TCR CDR3.

The sequencing used peripheral blood mononuclear cells (PBMCs), collected at new diagnosis, from a patient treated with antithyroid drugs. The V and J genes are TRBV5-1 and TRBJ1-1; 8 bases are shared with TRBD1. This TCR was recovered from a man between 40 and 49 years old with Graves disease. The CDR3 region has the DNA TGCGCCAGCAGCTTAACAGGACAGGGCGCTGAAGCTTTCTTT. Amino acids: CASSLTGQGAEAFF.